This entry is about one T cell receptor beta chain. Its antigen is undetermined. Repertoires were generated with immunoSEQ multiplex PCR, while TCRdb's copy carries only in-frame clones and drops some. The data hold about 1 million clones, with roughly 70% observed a single time. These data come from a study of shared clonotypes between healthy human individuals. Study at large: The composition of the donors was a couple of women and a few men aged 18 to 49.

Study-wide results and limits: The generation probabilities recorded for non-shared clonotypes fell below those of clonotypes shared by all four donors.

Trimming removed 8 bases from V and 9 bases from J; junction bases left unmatched: 5. This CDR3 region has 13 residues. In germline, CDR1 is SNHLY, CDR2 FYNNEI. The V call is TRBV2, the J call TRBJ1-6; 9 bases map to TRBD1. The source of this sequence is a man between 18 and 35 years old in good health. The sample consisted of memory CD4+ T cells sorted from blood. Subset specified: CD45RA-negative fraction. CDR3 sequence reads: CASLQGAGSPLHF. The CDR3 DNA is TGTGCCAGCCTACAGGGGGCAGGTTCACCCCTCCACTTT.